This TCR beta chain was documented in a study of T cells in Graves' hyperthyroidism and ophthalmopathy. Whole-study results and caveats: Among thyroid clonotypes expanded above 0.001, most also appeared in blood.

Patients were aged 18 to 65, had disease duration under 2 months, and had newly diagnosed hyperthyroidism. Orbital computed tomography, thyroid ultrasound, serum thyroxine and TRAb, and clinical symptoms together informed the diagnoses. The germline CDR1 and CDR2 sequences are SGHVS and FQNEAQ. This CDR3 has 15 residues. V dropped 4 bases and J dropped 2 bases, with 13 bases sitting between them. Amplified regions were TCR beta CDR3 sequences from RNA transcripts. HTBI primers were employed in a first-round RT-PCR of the TCR CDR3. One entry per CDR3 protein, called by TCRdb with MiXCR from the multiplex PCR reads. The sample shows roughly 570,000 distinct CDR3 sequences, approximately 14% of them seen only once. This clonotype was detected many times. Its antigen is unknown.

The clonotype originates from a woman in her twenties or thirties with Graves' hyperthyroidism. The rearrangement joins TRBV7-8 to TRBJ2-3, with D possibly matching TRBD1 (5 bases). The sequenced material came from blood. The CDR3 nucleotides read TGTGCCAGCAGCTCTACAGGTCCTCCCACAGATACGCAGTATTTT. Protein: CASSSTGPPTDTQYF.